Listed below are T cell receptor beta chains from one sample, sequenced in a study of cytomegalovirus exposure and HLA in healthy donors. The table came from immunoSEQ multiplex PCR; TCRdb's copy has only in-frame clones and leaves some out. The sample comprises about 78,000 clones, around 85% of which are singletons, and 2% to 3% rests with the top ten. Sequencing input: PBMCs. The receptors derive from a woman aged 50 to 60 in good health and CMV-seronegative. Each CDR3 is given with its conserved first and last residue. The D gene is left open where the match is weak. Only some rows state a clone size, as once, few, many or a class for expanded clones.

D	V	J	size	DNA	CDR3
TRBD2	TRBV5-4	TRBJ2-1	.	TGTGCCAGCAGCCCGGAAGCGGGATCCTTCTACAATGAGCAGTTCTTC	CASSPEAGSFYNEQFF
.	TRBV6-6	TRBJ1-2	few	TGTGCCAGCACCCTTACAGGGCCCTATGGCTACACCTTC	CASTLTGPYGYTF
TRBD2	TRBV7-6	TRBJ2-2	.	TGTGCCAGCAGCTTGCTTACTAGCGGGGTCTACAACACCGGGGAGCTGTTTTTT	CASSLLTSGVYNTGELFF
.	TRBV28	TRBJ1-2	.	TGTGCCAGCAGTTTTCGGGGGGCCTATGGCTACACCTTC	CASSFRGAYGYTF
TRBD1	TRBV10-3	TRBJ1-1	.	TGTGCCATCAGCCAGACAGGGATCATAACTGAAGCTTTCTTT	CAISQTGIITEAFF
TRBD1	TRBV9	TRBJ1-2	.	TGTGCCAGCAGCCCGCGCGGACAGGGGATGGATGGCTACACCTTC	CASSPRGQGMDGYTF
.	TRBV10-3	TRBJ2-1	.	TGTGCCATCAGTGTGGGGGGTGTCCACAATGAGCAGTTCTTC	CAISVGGVHNEQFF
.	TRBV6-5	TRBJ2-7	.	TGTGCCAGCAGTTACTCGGACAGTCCCTACGAGCAGTACTTC	CASSYSDSPYEQYF
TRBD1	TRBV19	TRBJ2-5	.	TGTGCCAGTAGCTCTGGACAGGGTATTGGGGAGACCCAGTACTTC	CASSSGQGIGETQYF
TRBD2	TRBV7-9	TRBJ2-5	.	TGTGCCAGCAGCTTATATCTGGGGACTAGCGGACAAGAGACCCAGTACTTC	CASSLYLGTSGQETQYF
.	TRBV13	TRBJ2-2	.	TGTGCCAGCAGCTTAGCTTTAACTGTGAACACCGGGGAGCTGTTTTTT	CASSLALTVNTGELFF
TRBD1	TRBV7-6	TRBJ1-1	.	TGTGCCAGCAGCCATTCCGGGACAGCATCTGAAGCTTTCTTT	CASSHSGTASEAFF
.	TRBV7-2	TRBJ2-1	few	TGTGCCAGCAGCTTGGGGGGCTCCTACAATGAGCAGTTCTTC	CASSLGGSYNEQFF
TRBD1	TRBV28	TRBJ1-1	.	TGTGCCAGCAGTTCGGGACAGCTCAGGGGAACTGAAGCTTTCTTT	CASSSGQLRGTEAFF
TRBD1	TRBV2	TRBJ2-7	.	TGTGCCAGCAGCCCCGGGACAGGGGGTTCCAAGCAGCAGTACTTC	CASSPGTGGSKQQYF
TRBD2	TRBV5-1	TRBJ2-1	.	TGCGCCAGCAGCTTCTTAGCGGGGGGGCCTCTCGACAATGAGCAGTTCTTC	CASSFLAGGPLDNEQFF
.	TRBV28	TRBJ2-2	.	TGTGCCAGCGGCCCTGGGACAACGAACACCGGGGAGCTGTTTTTT	CASGPGTTNTGELFF
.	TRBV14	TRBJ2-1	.	TGTGCCAGCAGCCAAGATGGGGGGGCGACCTACAATGAGCAGTTCTTC	CASSQDGGATYNEQFF
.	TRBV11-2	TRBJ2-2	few	TGTGCCAGCAGCTTAGAACCAGGCGGGGAGCTGTTTTTT	CASSLEPGGELFF
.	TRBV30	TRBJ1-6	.	TGTGCCTGGACCGTACCCGCAGGCCCGACATTTAATTCACCCCTCCACTTT	CAWTVPAGPTFNSPLHF
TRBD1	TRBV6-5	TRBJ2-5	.	TGTGCCAGCAGGCGGACAGGTGGCAGAGAGACCCAGTACTTC	CASRRTGGRETQYF
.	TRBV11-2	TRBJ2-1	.	TGTGCCAGCAGCAATCTAGCGTCCTACAATGAGCAGTTCTTC	CASSNLASYNEQFF
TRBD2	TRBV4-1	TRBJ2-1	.	TGCGCCAGCAGCCTTCAGCGGGAGGGGTACAATGAGCAGTTCTTC	CASSLQREGYNEQFF
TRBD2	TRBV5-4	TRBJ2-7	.	TGTGCCAGCAGCTTGGGGGGACTAGCGGGAGGGCTCGACGAGCAGTACTTC	CASSLGGLAGGLDEQYF
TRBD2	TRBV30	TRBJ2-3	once	TGTGCCTGGAGTGTCCGTGCGGGGGGCACAGATACGCAGTATTTT	CAWSVRAGGTDTQYF
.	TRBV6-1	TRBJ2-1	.	TGTGCCAGCATCCCCCCGGGAAGTCACCTCCATGAGCAGTTCTTC	CASIPPGSHLHEQFF
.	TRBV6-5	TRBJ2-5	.	TGTGCCAGCAGTGCTAGGGAGGAGACCCAGTACTTC	CASSAREETQYF
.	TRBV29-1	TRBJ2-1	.	TGCAGCGTAAGCCGGGACTCCCATCTCCCTTCTTACAATGAGCAGTTCTTC	CSVSRDSHLPSYNEQFF
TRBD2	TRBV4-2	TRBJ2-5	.	TGTGCCAGCAGCCCCGGGGCGGGGGGCATCGAGACCCAGTACTTC	CASSPGAGGIETQYF
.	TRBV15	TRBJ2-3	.	TGTGCCACCAGCAGAGATACGGGAGCCACAGATACGCAGTATTTT	CATSRDTGATDTQYF
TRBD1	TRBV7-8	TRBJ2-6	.	TGTGCCAGCAGCTTAGCGATTTTAAGGACAGGCCTCTCTGGGGCCAACGTCCTGACTTTC	CASSLAILRTGLSGANVLTF
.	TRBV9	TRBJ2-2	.	TGTGCCAGCAGCATCCGACAGGAGGACACCGGGGAGCTGTTTTTT	CASSIRQEDTGELFF
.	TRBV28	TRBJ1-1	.	TGTGCCAGTACAAAAGGAGGGGTGAACACTGAAGCTTTCTTT	CASTKGGVNTEAFF
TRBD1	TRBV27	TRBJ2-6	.	TGTGCCAGCAGTCGACAGGGGCTCGTCTCTGGGGCCAACGTCCTGACTTTC	CASSRQGLVSGANVLTF
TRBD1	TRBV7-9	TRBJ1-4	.	TGTGCCAGCAGCTTCTTACAGGGGGCTAGAGCTAATGAAAAACTGTTTTTT	CASSFLQGARANEKLFF
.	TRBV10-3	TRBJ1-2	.	TGTGCCATCAGTGAGCGGGTAACAGGAAACTATGGCTACACCTTC	CAISERVTGNYGYTF
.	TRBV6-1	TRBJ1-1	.	TGTGCCAGCAGTGAATGGACATCGAACACTGAAGCTTTCTTT	CASSEWTSNTEAFF
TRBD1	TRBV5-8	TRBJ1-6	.	TGTGCCAGCAGCTGGGGACAGGCCCCGACCCTCCACTTT	CASSWGQAPTLHF
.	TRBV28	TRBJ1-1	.	TGTGCCAGCATCCTGGGAGACACTGAAGCTTTCTTT	CASILGDTEAFF
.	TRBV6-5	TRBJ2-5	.	TGTGCCAGTCGCCCTGGGGGCTCAGGGACCCAGTACTTC	CASRPGGSGTQYF